A selection of T cell receptor beta chains follows, all from one sample in a study of neurological immune-mediated disorders. MiXCR was run by TCRdb on the 5' RACE reads, yielding one entry per CDR3 protein. There are tens of thousands of distinct CDR3 sequences in the sample; 3.5% to 5% occur only once, and roughly 2.5% lies in the top ten. The sequencing input was PBMCs. The receptors derive from a man aged 50-60 years with multiple sclerosis. Each CDR3 is given with its conserved first and last residue. The D gene is left open where the match is weak. For some rows the clone size is stated as once, few or many, or as a class when expanded; others skip it.

DNA,CDR3,D,J,size,V
TGTGCCAGCGGGGGAGGGTACAATGAGCAGTTCTTC,CASGGGYNEQFF,TRBD2,TRBJ2-1,many,TRBV6-5
TGTGCCAGCAGCCCAGCCCGGACGTTAAGCAATCAGCCCCAGCATTTT,CASSPARTLSNQPQHF,NA,TRBJ1-5,many,TRBV7-8
TGCAGTGCCCCCGACGGGACTAGTCCGGCAGATACGCAGTATTTT,CSAPDGTSPADTQYF,TRBD2,TRBJ2-3,few,TRBV20-1
TGCGCCAGCACCCTCGCGGGGTGGCCCCAGCATTTT,CASTLAGWPQHF,NA,TRBJ1-5,many,TRBV5-1
TGCGCCAGCAGCTTGTACAGCAATCAGCCCCAGCATTTT,CASSLYSNQPQHF,NA,TRBJ1-5,many,TRBV5-1
TGCAGCGTCTCGGGCCTCTCCTACGAGCAGTACTTC,CSVSGLSYEQYF,NA,TRBJ2-7,many,TRBV29-1
TGTGCCAGCAGCGTAGAAAGGGGCTACGAGCAGTACTTC,CASSVERGYEQYF,NA,TRBJ2-7,few,TRBV9
TGTGCCAGCAGCCAAGAACACGGGACGACTGAAGCTTTCTTT,CASSQEHGTTEAFF,NA,TRBJ1-1,many,TRBV3-1
TGTGCCAGCAGTCCAAAAGGACAGGGGGCGTCCTACGAGCAGTACTTC,CASSPKGQGASYEQYF,TRBD1,TRBJ2-7,many,TRBV6-5
TGTGCCAGCAGCCCCAGTCCTACAGGGGACGTAGCTAATGAAAAACTGTTTTTT,CASSPSPTGDVANEKLFF,TRBD1,TRBJ1-4,many,TRBV12-3/TRBV12-4
TGTGCCAGCAGCCCACAGGGGGGGGAGACCCAGTACTTC,CASSPQGGETQYF,NA,TRBJ2-5,many,TRBV6-1
TGCGCCAGCGCCCTGGAGGGCACAGATACGCAGTATTTT,CASALEGTDTQYF,NA,TRBJ2-3,many,TRBV5-1
TGTGCCAGCAGCCAAGATGGCGGGCGTGGGCGGTGGGAGCAGTACTTC,CASSQDGGRGRWEQYF,NA,TRBJ2-7,many,TRBV4-2
TGTGCCAGCAACCAGGGGACGTACATTCAGTACTTC,CASNQGTYIQYF,NA,TRBJ2-4,many,TRBV28
TGCGCCAGCAGTGACCGAACAGGGGTGGCTGAAGCTTTCTTT,CASSDRTGVAEAFF,TRBD1,TRBJ1-1,many,TRBV10-2
TGCGCCAGCAGCCAGGGACCGGGGGGCGACGAGCAGTACTTC,CASSQGPGGDEQYF,NA,TRBJ2-7,many,TRBV4-1
TGTGCCAGCAGGGGGGCAGGAGAAAAACTGTTTTTT,CASRGAGEKLFF,NA,TRBJ1-4,many,TRBV6-5
TGTGCCAGCTCACCAGACAGGGTTCACACTGAAGCTTTCTTT,CASSPDRVHTEAFF,TRBD1,TRBJ1-1,many,TRBV18
TGTGCCAGCAGCTTAATAGACAGGGGAGCTTTCTTT,CASSLIDRGAFF,TRBD1,TRBJ1-1,many,TRBV7-2
TGTGCCAGCAGCAGGAGAGGGGCGGGGGGTAGCACAGATACGCAGTATTTT,CASSRRGAGGSTDTQYF,TRBD2,TRBJ2-3,many,TRBV5-6
TGTGCCAGCAGTATCACTACGTCCCTGAAAAACATTCAGTACTTC,CASSITTSLKNIQYF,NA,TRBJ2-4,many,TRBV12-3/TRBV12-4
TGTGCCAGCAGCTTGGGTCAAGGGTGGGAGACCCAGTACTTC,CASSLGQGWETQYF,NA,TRBJ2-5,many,TRBV7-9
TGTGCCAGCAGGGACACAGGGTTTGGCACAGATACGCAGTATTTT,CASRDTGFGTDTQYF,NA,TRBJ2-3,many,TRBV2
TGCGCCAGCAGCCCCGTCCGACAGGGACTTAAAAATGAAAAACTGTTTTTT,CASSPVRQGLKNEKLFF,TRBD1,TRBJ1-4,many,TRBV4-1
TGCGCCAGCAGACTGGCGGGGGGGACGACCGGGGAGCTGTTTTTT,CASRLAGGTTGELFF,TRBD2,TRBJ2-2,few,TRBV5-1
TGTGCCAGCGTGGCCAACCAAGAGACCCAGTACTTC,CASVANQETQYF,NA,TRBJ2-5,NA,TRBV28
TGCGCCAGCAGCTTGGCCCCGACAGCCTCCTACGAGCAGTACTTC,CASSLAPTASYEQYF,NA,TRBJ2-7,many,TRBV5-1
TGCAGTGCCCCGCGGGGCCGAGATACGCAGTATTTT,CSAPRGRDTQYF,NA,TRBJ2-3,many,TRBV20-1
TGCGCCAGCAGCTTGGACGGGGGAGACACAGATACGCAGTATTTT,CASSLDGGDTDTQYF,NA,TRBJ2-3,many,TRBV5-1
TGCGCCAGCAGCCCACAGGGAGGATATGGCTACACCTTC,CASSPQGGYGYTF,NA,TRBJ1-2,many,TRBV5-1
TGCGCCAGCAGCTTGGGTCTCGAAAATGAGCAGTACTTC,CASSLGLENEQYF,NA,TRBJ2-7,many,TRBV5-1
TGCGCCAGCAGCTTAGGGACTAGCGGCGACCAAGAGACCCAGTACTTC,CASSLGTSGDQETQYF,TRBD2,TRBJ2-5,many,TRBV5-1
TGTGCCAGCAGAAGGGGGTTCACCGGGGAGCTGTTTTTT,CASRRGFTGELFF,NA,TRBJ2-2,NA,TRBV5-5
TGCAGCGTTGACGTTCAGGGGGCGCGTGAGCAGTTCTTC,CSVDVQGAREQFF,TRBD1,TRBJ2-1,many,TRBV29-1
TGTGCCAGCAGCGTAGAGGGCAGACCTTATCAGCCCCAGCATTTT,CASSVEGRPYQPQHF,NA,TRBJ1-5,many,TRBV9
TGTGCCAGCTCCCTTCAGCAGGGGAGGTCCGGGGAGCTGTTTTTT,CASSLQQGRSGELFF,NA,TRBJ2-2,NA,TRBV12-3/TRBV12-4
TGCAGTGCTAGCCGACAGCAAACGACTGGAAACACCATATATTTT,CSASRQQTTGNTIYF,NA,TRBJ1-3,many,TRBV20-1
TGTGCCAGCAGCTTCGGACAGGGGCGCTCCTACGAGCAGTACTTC,CASSFGQGRSYEQYF,TRBD1,TRBJ2-7,medium-sized,TRBV7-8
TGCGCCAGCAGCTTGGCACCAGGAACCTACGAGCAGTACTTC,CASSLAPGTYEQYF,NA,TRBJ2-7,few,TRBV5-1
TGCAGTGCTAGTTTTCGGGACTACAACCCCTACGAGCAGTACTTC,CSASFRDYNPYEQYF,TRBD2,TRBJ2-7,many,TRBV20-1
TGCAGTGCTACGGATGGCGGGGGGGCCCACGAGCAGTACTTC,CSATDGGGAHEQYF,TRBD2,TRBJ2-7,NA,TRBV20-1
TGTGCCAGCAGAACAGGCTCTGGGGCCAAAGTCCTGACTTTC,CASRTGSGAKVLTF,NA,TRBJ2-6,few,TRBV12-3/TRBV12-4
TGCGCCAGCAGCAGGGACGGTGGGTTCAATGAGCAGTTCTTC,CASSRDGGFNEQFF,NA,TRBJ2-1,many,TRBV5-1
TGTGCCAGCCCTAGGATGCGGGCCCTAACGATGAACACTGAAGCTTTCTTT,CASPRMRALTMNTEAFF,NA,TRBJ1-1,many,TRBV7-6
TGTGCCAGCAGCTTAGGGGCAGGCAGTGGTTCACCCCTCAACTTT,CASSLGAGSGSPLNF,NA,TRBJ1-6,many,TRBV7-8
TGTGCCAGCAGCCTGGACAGGGGCGTGGAAGATACGCAGTATTTT,CASSLDRGVEDTQYF,TRBD1,TRBJ2-3,many,TRBV12-3/TRBV12-4
TGTGCCAGCAGCCCGCTCTGGCGGGGGGGCAACGATGAGCAGTTCTTC,CASSPLWRGGNDEQFF,TRBD2,TRBJ2-1,many,TRBV5-5
TGCAGCGTTGCCAGTACGAACACTGAAGCTTTCTTT,CSVASTNTEAFF,NA,TRBJ1-1,NA,TRBV29-1
TGCAGTGCTTATACAGGGGGCAGGAGCACAGATACGCAGTATTTT,CSAYTGGRSTDTQYF,TRBD1,TRBJ2-3,NA,TRBV20-1
TGTGCCACCAGCAGAGATCAGCAGGGGGGTTCCGGAGGCTACACCTTC,CATSRDQQGGSGGYTF,TRBD1,TRBJ1-2,many,TRBV15
TGCGCCAGCAGCCAAGACCGGAACAGGGAGGTCGGGGAGCTGTTTTTT,CASSQDRNREVGELFF,NA,TRBJ2-2,many,TRBV4-1
TGTGCCAGCAGCTGGGGCGACAGGGGATACGGTCAGCCCCAGCATTTT,CASSWGDRGYGQPQHF,TRBD1,TRBJ1-5,many,TRBV7-9
TGCGCCAGCAGCTTGGCCAGTGGAGGGACGTACGAGCAGTACTTC,CASSLASGGTYEQYF,NA,TRBJ2-7,many,TRBV5-1
TGTGCCAGCAACCAGGGAGGGGGTTTCAGCAATCAGCCCCAGCATTTT,CASNQGGGFSNQPQHF,NA,TRBJ1-5,many,TRBV6-2/TRBV6-3
TGCGCCAGCAGCCAACTAGGACGGGCTAATGAAAAACTGTTTTTT,CASSQLGRANEKLFF,NA,TRBJ1-4,many,TRBV4-1